This T cell receptor (beta chain) was recovered during a study of control samples from healthy donors and cancer patients. Profiled with immunoSEQ multiplex PCR; TCRdb holds only in-frame clones, not every one. The data contain about 250,000 clones, roughly 82% of them singletons. Regarding this clone: Just one base apart from a much larger clone, this may be a read error.

This CDR3 is built from 12 residues. V was cut by 6 bases and J by 0 bases, with 5 bases left in between. Germline loops: CDR1 MNHEY, CDR2 SVGEGT. The source of this sequence is a woman aged 55-70 years with lung cancer. Material: PBMCs. The V and J genes are TRBV6-2 or TRBV6-3 and TRBJ2-5; unclear D gene. The chain's CDR3 is CASSWDQETQYF. CDR3 DNA: TGTGCCAGCAGCTGGGACCAAGAGACCCAGTACTTC.